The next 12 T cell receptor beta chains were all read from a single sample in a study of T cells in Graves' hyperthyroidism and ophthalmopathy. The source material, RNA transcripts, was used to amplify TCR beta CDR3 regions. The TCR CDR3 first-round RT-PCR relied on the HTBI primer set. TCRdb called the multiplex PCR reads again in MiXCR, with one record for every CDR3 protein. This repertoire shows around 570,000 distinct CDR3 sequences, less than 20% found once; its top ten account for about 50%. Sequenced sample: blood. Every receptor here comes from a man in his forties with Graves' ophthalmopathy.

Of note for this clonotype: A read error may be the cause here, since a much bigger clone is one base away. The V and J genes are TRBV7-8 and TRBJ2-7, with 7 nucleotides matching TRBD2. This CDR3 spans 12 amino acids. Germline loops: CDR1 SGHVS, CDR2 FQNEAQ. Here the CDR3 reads CASSTSVHEQCF. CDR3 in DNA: TGTGCCAGCAGCACTAGCGTCCACGAGCAGTGCTTC.

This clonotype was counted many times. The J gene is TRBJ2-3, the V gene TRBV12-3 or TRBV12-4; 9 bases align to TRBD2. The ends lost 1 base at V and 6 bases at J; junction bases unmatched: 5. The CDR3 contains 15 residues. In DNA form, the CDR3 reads TGTGCCAGCAGTTTAGTAGCGGGAGTCATGGATACGCAGTATTTT. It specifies CASSLVAGVMDTQYF.

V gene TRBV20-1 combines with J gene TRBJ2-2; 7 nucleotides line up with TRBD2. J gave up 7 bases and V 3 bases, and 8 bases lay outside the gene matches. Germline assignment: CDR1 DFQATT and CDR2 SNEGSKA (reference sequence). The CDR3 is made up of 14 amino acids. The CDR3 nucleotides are TGCAGTGCTAGCGGGAGGACATTTGGCGGGGAGCTGTTTTTT. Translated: CSASGRTFGGELFF.

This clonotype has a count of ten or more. Here the CDR3 DNA reads TGTGCCAGCAGTTCCCTGCCCGGACTGCTAGCCAAAAACATTCAGTACTTC. Protein product: CASSSLPGLLAKNIQYF. The chain couples TRBV12-3 or TRBV12-4 to TRBJ2-4; TRBD2 is a possible D gene (5 bases). This CDR3 spans 17 amino acids. V lost 4 bases, J lost 0 bases, and 16 bases lay in between.

The CDR3 reads CACSSGRNNEQFF. CDR3 DNA: TGTGCCTGTTCTAGCGGGAGGAACAATGAGCAGTTCTTC. This chain joins TRBV9 and TRBJ2-1; 11 bases match TRBD2. CDR3 length equals 13 residues. Germline V gene sequence: CDR1 SGDLS, CDR2 YYNGEE. V dropped 10 bases and J dropped 5; count of bases not matched to a gene: 5.

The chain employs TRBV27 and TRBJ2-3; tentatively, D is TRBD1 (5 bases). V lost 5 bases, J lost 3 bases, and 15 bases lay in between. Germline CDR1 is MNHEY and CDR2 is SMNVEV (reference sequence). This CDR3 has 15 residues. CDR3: CASSIGASRTDTQYF. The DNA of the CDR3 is TGTGCCAGCAGTATAGGGGCTAGTCGGACAGATACGCAGTATTTT.

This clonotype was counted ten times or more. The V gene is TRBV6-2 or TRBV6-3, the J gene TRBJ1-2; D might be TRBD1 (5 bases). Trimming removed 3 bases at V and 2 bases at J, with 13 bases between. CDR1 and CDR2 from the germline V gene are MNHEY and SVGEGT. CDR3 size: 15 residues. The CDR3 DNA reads TGTGCCAGCAGTTATAACCGGGACGGAAACTATGGCTACACCTTC. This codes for CASSYNRDGNYGYTF.

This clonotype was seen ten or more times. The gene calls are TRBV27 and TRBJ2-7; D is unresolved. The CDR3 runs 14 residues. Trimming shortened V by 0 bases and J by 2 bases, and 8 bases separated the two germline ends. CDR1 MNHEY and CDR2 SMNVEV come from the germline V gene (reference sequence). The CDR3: CASSLSRGTYEQYF. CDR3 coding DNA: TGTGCCAGCAGTTTATCAAGAGGAACCTACGAGCAGTACTTC.

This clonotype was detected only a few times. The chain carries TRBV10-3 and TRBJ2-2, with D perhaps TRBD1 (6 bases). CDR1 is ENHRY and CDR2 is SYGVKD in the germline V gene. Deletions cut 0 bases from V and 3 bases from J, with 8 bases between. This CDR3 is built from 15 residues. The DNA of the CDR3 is TGTGCCATCAGTGAGTCAGGGGGAGACACCGGGGAGCTGTTTTTT. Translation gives CAISESGGDTGELFF.

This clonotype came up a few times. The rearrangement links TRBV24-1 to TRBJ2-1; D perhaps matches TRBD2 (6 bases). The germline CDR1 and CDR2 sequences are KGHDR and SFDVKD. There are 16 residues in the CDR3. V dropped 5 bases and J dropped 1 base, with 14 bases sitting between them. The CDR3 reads CATSGGQGGSYNEQFF. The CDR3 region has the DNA TGTGCCACCAGTGGAGGGCAGGGAGGATCCTACAATGAGCAGTTCTTC.

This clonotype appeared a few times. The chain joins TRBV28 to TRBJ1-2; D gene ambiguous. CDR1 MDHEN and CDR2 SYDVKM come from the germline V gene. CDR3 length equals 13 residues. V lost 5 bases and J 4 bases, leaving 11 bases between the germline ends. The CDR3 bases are TGTGCCAGCAGTGCCGACCGATTCTATGGCTACACCTTC. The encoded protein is CASSADRFYGYTF.

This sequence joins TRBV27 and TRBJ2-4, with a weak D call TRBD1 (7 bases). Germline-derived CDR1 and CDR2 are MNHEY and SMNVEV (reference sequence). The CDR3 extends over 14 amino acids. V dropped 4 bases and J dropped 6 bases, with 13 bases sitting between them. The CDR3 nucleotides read TGTGCCAGCAGTTCCTACCAGGGGGGAAACATTCAGTACTTC. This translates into CASSSYQGGNIQYF.